This TCR beta chain was identified in a study of blood T cell repertoires in COVID-19 (dated by TCRdb to 2020 to 2021). About the investigation overall: Samples from collaborators originated in the United States, Italy and Spain and spanned both the acute and convalescent phases of COVID-19. The sample metadata nearly always contained a de-identified subject ID, COVID-19 status, age in years and sex. The material from the prospective study consisted of cDNA or gDNA derived from T cells, B-cell-depleted T cells, or PBMCs. Subjects who had been exposed to COVID-19, were actively infected with it, or had recovered from it provided the deeply sampled blood TCRbeta repertoires that made up the dataset. The repertoires were made available in a free public database intended to serve as a resource for research on the immune response to SARS-CoV-2. Samples came from the ongoing ImmuneRACE study (first 160 participants) plus 1,254 subjects from 6 global collaborators. HLA class I and class II types, where available, came from metadata supplied by the sample provider rather than from assay-based typing.

Collaborating institutions collected whole blood in K2EDTA tubes following their own protocols. For TCRbeta analysis, collaborators shipped samples in one of three forms: frozen whole blood, isolated PBMCs, or DNA extracted from either of those sample types. Notes on this clone: Its binding antigen is unknown. It has no much larger one-base neighbor in the sample; base qualities were not kept.

V is reduced by 7 bases and J by 8 bases, leaving a spacing of 8 bases between them. CDR1 and CDR2 (SQVTM, ANQGSEA) derive from the germline V gene. The CDR3 holds 10 amino acids from the cysteine to the phenylalanine. Kept here is only the CDR3 DNA, which spans 30 bases and is read in frame from base 1. The immunoSEQ Assay, a bias-controlled multiplex PCR, was used to amplify TCRbeta CDR3 regions from genomic DNA. As for the authors' bioinformatics: The number of nucleated cells in each sample was estimated by amplification of reference gene primers within the assay. Sequence reads were collapsed and filtered to measure the absolute abundance of every unique TCRbeta CDR3 rearrangement. For each sample, productive Simpson clonality was calculated as the square root of Simpson's diversity index across productive rearrangements. In TCRdb, the immuneACCESS table is reduced to in-frame sequences with V and J assigned. These tables do not hold every clone; where another copy was compared, an unresolved V gene accounts for under half, and the others remain unexplained. V and J calls and clone size are as listed in that table; D and trimming were resolved from the DNA. The sample includes 200,000 to 250,000 clones, with roughly four fifths observed a single time. The ten largest account for 6% to 8.5% of the sample.

Overall study results and their limits: How much clinical and demographic metadata was included differed by source and by participant, and the metadata was provided uncurated.

This TCR derives from a woman in her 50s with active or convalescent COVID-19. The rearrangement joined TRBV29-1 to TRBJ1-4; confidence is insufficient to name the D gene. The sample comprised peripheral blood. CDR3 region: CSAQREKLFF. The DNA reads TGCAGCGCCCAGAGGGAAAAACTGTTTTTT.